These 17 T cell receptor beta chains were all obtained from the same sample, sequenced in a study of regulatory T cells in long-lasting Graves disease. Researchers made TCR beta libraries by using iRepertoire HTBI primers and running Arm-PCR on CDR3 regions. MiXCR, applied by TCRdb to the multiplex PCR reads, yields one record per CDR3 protein. The table records around 460,000 distinct CDR3 sequences, roughly 22% of them present only once. Regarding time point: persistent/refractory GD, antithyroid drugs over 5 years with positive TRAb. Preparation of the TCR library used RNA extracted from PBMCs. Sequences were derived from peripheral blood mononuclear cells (PBMCs), sampled when the disease was refractory, from a patient treated with antithyroid drugs. Receptors were obtained from a female donor with Graves disease.

This clonotype turned up a few times. This sequence joins TRBV27 and TRBJ2-7; unclear D gene. Germline CDR1 is MNHEY and CDR2 is SMNVEV (reference sequence). V was trimmed by 2 bases and J by 4 bases, leaving 12 bases between them. The CDR3 has 14 residues. This CDR3 reads CASSLGIDPYEQYF. The CDR3 nucleotides are TGTGCCAGCAGTTTAGGGATAGACCCTTACGAGCAGTACTTC.

CDR3 sequence reads: CASSESKSSYNSPLHF. In DNA form, the CDR3 reads TGCGCCAGCAGTGAGTCGAAGAGCTCCTATAATTCACCCCTCCACTTT. The chain joins TRBV10-2 to TRBJ1-6; no clear D gene. V lost 0 bases to trimming and J lost 0 bases, with 6 bases between them. CDR3 length equals 16 residues. Germline V gene sequence: CDR1 WSHSY, CDR2 SAAADI.

The chain recombines TRBV20-1 with TRBJ1-2; possibly TRBD1 for D (5 bases). Trimming took 7 bases from V and 6 from J, leaving 24 bases between them. Germline V lookup: CDR1 DFQATT, CDR2 SNEGSKA (reference sequence). The CDR3 contains 15 residues. The CDR3 DNA is TGCAGTGTGGAGGGGACCGAACGTGACAGCGATGGCTACACCTTC. Its translation is CSVEGTERDSDGYTF.

The chain joins TRBV12-3 or TRBV12-4 to TRBJ2-1; a possible D gene is TRBD1 (5 bases). Trimming shortened V by 8 bases and J by 2 bases, and 13 bases separated the two germline ends. CDR3 length: 14 residues. CDR3 DNA sequence: TGTGCCAGCGGCGACAGCCGGACCTACAATGAGCAGTTCTTC. The encoded protein is CASGDSRTYNEQFF.

V and J are TRBV27 and TRBJ1-1; the D gene is possibly TRBD1 (5 bases). The V gene's germline CDR1 is MNHEY and CDR2 SMNVEV (reference sequence). The CDR3 is made up of 14 amino acids. V dropped 0 bases and J dropped 3 bases, with 8 bases sitting between them. CDR3 in amino acids: CASSLSSGYTEAFF. The CDR3 coding sequence is TGTGCCAGCAGTTTATCATCAGGGTACACTGAAGCTTTCTTT.

This clonotype was detected many times. The chain recombines TRBV7-2 with TRBJ1-1; D might be TRBD1 (5 bases). Between the trimmed V and J ends, which lost 1 base and 3 bases, there was a span of 9 bases. The CDR3 loop spans 14 amino acids. Looked up from germline, CDR1 is SGHTA and CDR2 is FQGNSA. CDR3 nucleotides: TGTGCCAGCAGCTTAGGTGGGACGTACACTGAAGCTTTCTTT. Translation: CASSLGGTYTEAFF.

The table lists this clonotype with many counts. The chain carries TRBV28 and TRBJ1-2, with TRBD1 matching 8 bases. The V and J ends lost 4 bases and 5 bases, in that order; junction bases with no gene match: 21. The germline V gene encodes CDR1 MDHEN and CDR2 SYDVKM. This CDR3 contains 19 residues. This chain's CDR3 is CASSSRDFGLTGAVYGYTF. In nucleotides, the CDR3 is TGTGCCAGCAGTTCCCGCGACTTCGGCCTGACAGGGGCCGTTTATGGCTACACCTTC.

This clonotype was seen a few times. This rearrangement joins TRBV7-2 to TRBJ1-6, with a possible D match to TRBD1 (6 bases). The germline V and J ends were trimmed by 1 base and 8 bases, with 12 bases remaining between them. This CDR3 is 15 amino acids long. The germline V gene has CDR1 SGHTA and CDR2 FQGNSA. The DNA of the CDR3 is TGTGCCAGCAGCTTAGAAGGGGGGCCAGATTCACCCCTCCACTTT. Translation gives CASSLEGGPDSPLHF.

This clonotype was counted only a few times. This chain uses TRBV20-1 with TRBJ2-7, with a possible D match to TRBD2 (5 bases). CDR1 is DFQATT and CDR2 is SNEGSKA in the germline V gene (reference sequence). This CDR3 has 15 amino acids. The V end lost 5 bases, the J end lost 4 bases, and 21 bases lay between the germline ends. The CDR3 region has the DNA TGCAGTGCTGGTGCTTCATTGGGGAGTCGGTACGAGCAGTACTTC. Its protein product is CSAGASLGSRYEQYF.

This clonotype has more than one count but fewer than ten. The rearrangement joins TRBV6-2 or TRBV6-3 to TRBJ2-1, with a tentative D call TRBD1 (6 bases). Looked up from germline, CDR1 is MNHEY and CDR2 is SVGEGT. CDR3 length: 14 residues. Trimming left V 7 bases short and J 0 bases short, with 10 bases between. Here the CDR3 DNA reads TGTGCCAGCAACGACAGGAGCTCCTACAATGAGCAGTTCTTC. It codes for CASNDRSSYNEQFF.

The V gene is TRBV7-2, the J gene TRBJ2-5; D not certain. Germline-derived CDR1 and CDR2 are SGHTA and FQGNSA. The CDR3 sequence is 11 residues long. V was cut by 5 bases and J by 9 bases, with 10 bases left in between. DNA for the CDR3: TGTGCCAGCAGCACGAGCGAGGCCCAGTACTTC. It codes for CASSTSEAQYF.

This clonotype showed up many times. The J gene is TRBJ1-6, the V gene TRBV6-5; D uncertain. CDR1 and CDR2 (germline): MNHEY, SVGAGI. The CDR3 runs 13 residues. V lost 2 bases and J lost 10, with 9 bases in between. CDR3 bases: TGTGCCAGCAGTTACGGGGATACGTCACCCCTCCACTTT. Its translation: CASSYGDTSPLHF.

Points on this clonotype: A much larger clone lies a single base off, so this may be a read error. The V call is TRBV25-1, the J call TRBJ1-2; D is undetermined. This CDR3 has 14 residues. In germline, CDR1 is MGHDK, CDR2 SYGVNS. V was shortened by 0 bases and J by 3 bases, with 8 bases between the two germline ends. As DNA, the CDR3 is TGTGCCAGCAGTGAATACTGGCAGGACTATGGCTACACCTTC. Translation: CASSEYWQDYGYTF.

This clonotype was picked up a small number of times. This chain connects TRBV12-3 or TRBV12-4 to TRBJ2-3; either TRBD1 or TRBD2 may supply D (6 bases each). V dropped 6 bases and J dropped 3 bases, with 19 bases sitting between them. The CDR3 loop spans 16 amino acids. The CDR3: CASRSRKSGATDTQYF. DNA for the CDR3: TGTGCCAGCAGATCCCGCAAGTCGGGGGCTACAGATACGCAGTATTTT.

V is TRBV12-3 or TRBV12-4 and J is TRBJ2-7; D may match TRBD1 or TRBD2 (6 bases each). The ends were cut back, 4 bases at V and 3 bases at J, with 16 bases in the middle. There are 15 residues in the CDR3. Here the CDR3 reads CASSSGQGGNYEQYF. The CDR3 coding sequence is TGTGCCAGCAGTTCTGGACAAGGGGGGAACTACGAGCAGTACTTC.

There are many counts of this clonotype. The rearrangement uses TRBV7-6 and TRBJ1-3, with D possibly matching TRBD1 (6 bases). This CDR3 is built from 15 residues. Germline lookup yields CDR1 SGHVS and CDR2 FNYEAQ. Trimming pared 3 bases from V and 1 base from J, leaving 10 bases between. The CDR3 sequence is CASSFTQGSGNTIYF. CDR3 coding DNA: TGTGCCAGCAGCTTCACACAGGGTTCTGGAAACACCATATATTTT.

In this sample, this clonotype turned up a few times. The chain couples TRBV5-6 to TRBJ1-2; D gene ambiguous. Germline loops: CDR1 SGHDT, CDR2 YYEEEE. The CDR3 sequence is 11 residues long. Between the trimmed V and J ends, which lost 0 bases and 13 bases, there was a span of 10 bases. The CDR3 DNA is TGTGCCAGCAGCTTGGTTAGGGCCATCACCTTC. Its translation is CASSLVRAITF.